The following is a TCR beta chain sequence with its context. This clone was counted between two and nine times. Its antigen is unknown. No base qualities exist here, and no much larger clone lies one base off it. These data belong to a study of blood T cell repertoires in COVID-19 (dated by TCRdb to the early 2020s). For context, the study as a whole: Collaborator samples came from the United States, Italy and Spain and covered acute and convalescent phases of COVID-19. The prospective study material was composed of cDNA or gDNA derived from T cells, B-cell-depleted T cells, or PBMCs. Deeply sampled blood TCRbeta repertoires from subjects exposed to, actively infected with, or recovered from COVID-19 were included in the dataset. The repertoires were made available in a free public database intended to serve as a resource for research on the immune response to SARS-CoV-2. The samples were drawn from two sources: the first 160 participants of the ongoing ImmuneRACE study, and 1,200 or so subjects contributed by 6 global collaborators. Sample metadata almost always included a de-identified subject ID, COVID-19 status, age in years and sex. Where HLA class I and class II types were available, the types were taken from metadata supplied by the sample provider, not from assay-based typing. General study outcomes and caveats: How much clinical and demographic metadata was included differed by source and by participant, and the metadata was provided uncurated.

TCRbeta CDR3 regions were amplified from genomic DNA using the immunoSEQ Assay, a bias-controlled multiplex PCR. The original pipeline was this. The number of nucleated cells in each sample was estimated from the amplification of reference gene primers within the assay. To quantify the absolute abundance of each unique TCRbeta CDR3 rearrangement, sequence reads were collapsed and filtered. For each sample, productive Simpson clonality was calculated by taking the square root of Simpson's diversity index across productive rearrangements. This immuneACCESS table, as held by TCRdb, lists in-frame sequences with V and J called but not all clones. Of the missing ones, under half trace to an unresolved V gene in checked studies; the others have no known cause. V and J calls plus clone size are reproduced from that table; the DNA served to infer D and trimming. The sample yields about 87,000 clones; around 81% were counted once. Together, the top ten hold more than 2% of the sample.

Its CDR3 holds 13 amino acids, cysteine through phenylalanine. Only CDR3 DNA is held: 39 bases, read in frame from base 1. The junction shows trimming of 4 bases on V and 8 bases on J, and the gene matches do not reach 6 bases of it. CDR1 and CDR2 were assigned from the germline V gene as SNHLY and FYNNEI. Each collaborating institution followed its own protocols to collect whole blood in K2EDTA tubes. For TCRbeta analysis, collaborators shipped samples in one of three forms: frozen whole blood, isolated PBMCs, or DNA extracted from either of those sample types. The sequenced sample was peripheral blood. The source of this sequence is a woman aged 70-85 years with acute or convalescent COVID-19. The chain is assembled from TRBV2 and TRBJ1-1, and 8 junctional nucleotides match TRBD1. The DNA sequence is given as TGTGCCAGCAGTGTACAGGGGGAAGGAGAAGCTTTCTTT. Its coded protein is CASSVQGEGEAFF.